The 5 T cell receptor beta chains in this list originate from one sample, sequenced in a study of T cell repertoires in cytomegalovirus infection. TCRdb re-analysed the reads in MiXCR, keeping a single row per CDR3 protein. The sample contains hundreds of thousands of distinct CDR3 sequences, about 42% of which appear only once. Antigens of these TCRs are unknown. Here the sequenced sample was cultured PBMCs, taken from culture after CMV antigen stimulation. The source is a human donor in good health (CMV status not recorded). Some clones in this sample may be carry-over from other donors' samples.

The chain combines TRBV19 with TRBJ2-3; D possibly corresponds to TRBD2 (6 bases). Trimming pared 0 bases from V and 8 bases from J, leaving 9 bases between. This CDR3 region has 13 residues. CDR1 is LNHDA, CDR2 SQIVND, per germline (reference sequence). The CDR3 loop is CASSIERGGTQYF. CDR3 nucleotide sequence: TGTGCCAGTAGTATAGAGAGGGGAGGTACGCAGTATTTT.

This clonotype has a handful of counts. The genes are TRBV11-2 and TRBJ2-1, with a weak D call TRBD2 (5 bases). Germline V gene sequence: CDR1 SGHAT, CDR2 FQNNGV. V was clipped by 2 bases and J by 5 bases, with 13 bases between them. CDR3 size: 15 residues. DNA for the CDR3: TGTGCCAGCAGCTTAAGGTGGGAGCCCCACAATGAGCAGTTCTTC. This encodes CASSLRWEPHNEQFF.

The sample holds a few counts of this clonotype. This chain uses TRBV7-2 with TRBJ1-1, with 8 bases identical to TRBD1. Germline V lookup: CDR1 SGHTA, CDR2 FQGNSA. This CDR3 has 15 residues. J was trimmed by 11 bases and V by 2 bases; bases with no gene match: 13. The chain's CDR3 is CASSLTSRQGRMAFF. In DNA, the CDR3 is TGTGCCAGCAGCTTAACGAGCCGACAGGGGCGTATGGCTTTCTTT.

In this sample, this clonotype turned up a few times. CDR3 DNA: TGTGCCAGCAGCACCCCAGGCTCCACCGGGTCCAGGTGGGAAACGCAGTATTTT. It specifies CASSTPGSTGSRWETQYF. The chain combines TRBV7-6 with TRBJ2-3; no firm D call. Trimming removed 5 bases from V and 9 bases from J, with 30 bases in between. The V gene's germline CDR1 is SGHVS and CDR2 FNYEAQ. The CDR3 totals 18 residues.

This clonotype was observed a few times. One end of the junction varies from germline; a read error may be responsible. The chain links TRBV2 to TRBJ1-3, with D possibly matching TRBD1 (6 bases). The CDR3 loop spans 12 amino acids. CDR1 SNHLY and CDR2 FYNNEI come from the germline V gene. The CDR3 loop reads CASSEDLPTGTF. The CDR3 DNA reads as TGTGCCAGCAGTGAAGACCTTCCCACAGGGACCTTT.